A single sample gave rise to the 31 T cell receptor beta chains below, sequenced in a study of T cells after yellow fever vaccination. Using its own MiXCR run on the 5' RACE reads, TCRdb lists one record per CDR3 protein. Of 250,000 to 350,000 distinct CDR3 sequences in the sample, around 4.3% were seen once. The material sequenced was PBMCs, taken 15 days after the yellow fever booster vaccination. All receptors derive from a man between 18 and 29 years old who received the YFV17D yellow fever vaccine.

Many counts were recorded for this clonotype. This chain uses TRBV4-2 with TRBJ2-3; 12 nucleotides line up with TRBD2. This CDR3 contains 15 residues. Trimming took 1 base from V and 10 from J; bases not matched to a gene: 6. Germline V CDR1 and CDR2: LGHNA, YNFKEQ. The CDR3 region is CASSQGASGGGAQYF. CDR3 in DNA: TGTGCCAGCAGCCAAGGGGCTAGCGGGGGGGGGGCGCAGTATTTT.

This clonotype was detected ten times or more. The CDR3 loop reads CASSQDEVGGTDTQYF. CDR3 coding DNA: TGCGCCAGCAGCCAAGATGAAGTGGGAGGGACAGATACGCAGTATTTT. The J gene is TRBJ2-3, the V gene TRBV4-1; 7 bases match TRBD2. CDR3 length equals 16 residues. The germline V gene has CDR1 MGHRA and CDR2 YSYEKL. After removal of 0 bases from V and 3 bases from J, the junction contained 6 bases not matched to a gene.

V and J are TRBV29-1 and TRBJ2-1, with D perhaps TRBD2 (6 bases). Trimming took 8 bases from V and 1 from J, leaving 15 bases between them. The germline V gene has CDR1 SQVTM and CDR2 ANQGSEA. The CDR3 contains 14 residues. The CDR3 region has the DNA TGCAGCACCGGAGGGGCAGTGTCCTACAATGAGCAGTTCTTC. It yields the protein CSTGGAVSYNEQFF.

This clonotype was detected many times. The V call is TRBV20-1, the J call TRBJ2-1; 9 nucleotides line up with TRBD2. CDR1 DFQATT and CDR2 SNEGSKA come from the germline V gene (reference sequence). This CDR3 is built from 14 residues. The V gene end was trimmed by 5 bases and the J gene end by 4 bases; junction bases not matched to a gene: 6. The CDR3 reads CSARGGAPYNEQFF. DNA for the CDR3: TGCAGTGCTCGCGGGGGGGCCCCTTACAATGAGCAGTTCTTC.

This clonotype has a handful of counts. The CDR3, as DNA: TGTGCCAGCTCACCATGGGATGAAAAACTGTTTTTT. Its translation is CASSPWDEKLFF. The rearrangement joins TRBV18 to TRBJ1-4; D not resolved. The germline CDR1 and CDR2 sequences are KGHSH and LQKENI. The CDR3 loop spans 12 amino acids. Trimming removed 2 bases at V and 6 bases at J, with 4 bases between.

This clonotype occurred many times. This chain joins TRBV4-1 and TRBJ1-1; possible D gene TRBD1, 5 bases. CDR1 is MGHRA and CDR2 is YSYEKL in the germline V gene. The CDR3 covers 15 residues. Trimming removed 0 bases from V and 4 bases from J, with 12 bases in between. The CDR3 loop reads CASSQEGTLGTEAFF. The CDR3 region has the DNA TGCGCCAGCAGCCAAGAGGGGACCTTGGGCACTGAAGCTTTCTTT.

The chain has TRBV5-1 and TRBJ2-5; D may be TRBD2 (5 bases). The V gene lost 4 bases and the J gene lost 2 bases, with 12 bases spanning the gap. Germline V gene data show CDR1 as SGHRS and CDR2 as YFSETQ. This CDR3 is 14 amino acids long. The CDR3, as DNA: TGCGCCAGCAGCCCGGACTCACCACAAGAGACCCAGTACTTC. Its translation is CASSPDSPQETQYF.

This clonotype occurred many times. The rearrangement uses TRBV20-1 and TRBJ2-2; D is perhaps TRBD1 (5 bases). The CDR3 runs to 16 residues. V lost 1 base and J lost 4, with 16 bases in between. Germline CDR1 DFQATT, CDR2 SNEGSKA (reference sequence). The CDR3 sequence is CSARVGRRASTGELFF. CDR3 sequence (DNA): TGCAGTGCTAGAGTCGGGCGCAGGGCGAGCACCGGGGAGCTGTTTTTT.

To note about this clonotype: A much larger clone lies a single base off, so this may be a read error. The genes are TRBV9 and TRBJ2-1, with D possibly being TRBD2 (5 bases). The CDR3 is made up of 12 amino acids. Germline V gene data show CDR1 as SGDLS and CDR2 as YYNGEE. The CDR3 loop is CASSAGLAERFF. In nucleotides, the CDR3 is TGTGCCAGCAGCGCCGGACTCGCCGAGCGGTTCTTC.

This clonotype was found many times. The V call is TRBV7-3, the J call TRBJ2-1, with TRBD2 identical over 8 bases. The CDR3 runs to 14 residues. Per the germline V gene, CDR1 is SGHTA and CDR2 is FQGTGA. V shed 1 base, J shed 14 bases, and the junction held 10 bases outside the gene matches. CDR3 coding DNA: TGTGCCAGCAGCTTAAAGGTCGCGGGGGGCCGGAAGTTCTTC. Translating gives CASSLKVAGGRKFF.

The chain combines TRBV4-1 with TRBJ2-2; TRBD1 matches at 9 bases. The CDR3 is made up of 15 amino acids. The germline CDR1 and CDR2 sequences are MGHRA and YSYEKL. The V gene end was trimmed by 4 bases and the J gene end by 7 bases; junction bases not matched to a gene: 7. CDR3 in DNA: TGCGCCAGCAGCCCCCGGGACAGGGACGACGGGGAGCTGTTTTTT. Its protein product is CASSPRDRDDGELFF.

This clonotype was detected many times. The chain carries TRBV5-1 and TRBJ2-5, with D perhaps matching TRBD1 (6 bases). This CDR3 contains 14 residues. Trimming cost V 0 bases and J 4 bases, with 10 bases left between them. The germline gives CDR1 SGHRS, CDR2 YFSETQ. This CDR3 is CASSLDRAVETQYF. CDR3 nucleotide sequence: TGCGCCAGCAGCTTGGACAGGGCGGTAGAGACCCAGTACTTC.

This sequence joins TRBV7-9 and TRBJ1-3; maybe TRBD1 (5 bases). Germline V gene lookup returns CDR1 SEHNR and CDR2 FQNEAQ (reference sequence). The V end was cut by 4 bases, the J end by 8 bases, with 9 bases between. The CDR3 is made up of 12 amino acids. CDR3 sequence reads: CASSCRGDTIYF. The DNA for the CDR3 is TGTGCCAGCAGCTGTAGGGGAGACACCATATATTTT.

This clonotype was seen a few times. The rearrangement joins TRBV15 to TRBJ1-2; no reliable D call. The germline gives CDR1 LNHNV, CDR2 YYDKDF (reference sequence). The CDR3 loop spans 15 amino acids. Trimming took 0 bases from V and 8 from J, leaving 16 bases between them. CDR3 in DNA: TGTGCCACCAGCAGAGAAAACAGTGGTGTGGAGGGCTACACCTTC. Its protein is CATSRENSGVEGYTF. Full variable domain (rest looked up from reference TRBV15 and TRBJ1-2): DAMVIQNPRYQVTQFGKPVTLSCSQTLNHNVMYWYQQKSSQAPKLLFHYYDKDFNNEADTPDNFQSRRPNTSFCFLDIRSPGLGDTAMYLCATSRENSGVEGYTFGSGTRLTVV.

The CDR3 loop reads CASSPGIQQETQYF. CDR3 nucleotide sequence: TGTGCCAGCAGCCCCGGGATCCAACAAGAGACCCAGTACTTC. This chain joins TRBV7-2 and TRBJ2-5, with D possibly TRBD2 on 5 matching bases. This CDR3 is built from 14 residues. Trimming removed 5 bases at V and 2 bases at J, with 12 bases between. CDR1 SGHTA and CDR2 FQGNSA come from the germline V gene.

There are many counts of this clonotype. The gene calls are TRBV2 and TRBJ2-3, with D possibly matching TRBD2 (7 bases). Trimming took 3 bases from V and 4 from J, leaving 14 bases between them. CDR1 and CDR2 from the germline V gene are SNHLY and FYNNEI. The length of the CDR3 is 15 residues. CDR3 coding DNA: TGTGCCAGCAGTGATGAGGGGGGGCATGCAGATACGCAGTATTTT. It is translated as CASSDEGGHADTQYF.

This clonotype was detected ten times or more. This chain joins TRBV4-3 and TRBJ2-7, with D tentatively TRBD1 (6 bases). Trimming stripped 1 base from V and 0 bases from J, with 13 bases between. Germline V lookup: CDR1 LGHNA, CDR2 YSLEER. This CDR3 comprises 16 residues. The CDR3 DNA follows: TGCGCCAGCAGCCAAGGATTGCAGGGGAGCTCCTACGAGCAGTACTTC. Its translation: CASSQGLQGSSYEQYF.

This clonotype was seen repeatedly, ten times or more. V is TRBV5-1 and J is TRBJ2-5; the D is unclear. CDR1 and CDR2 (germline): SGHRS, YFSETQ. Trimming cost V 1 base and J 5 bases, with 12 bases left between them. This CDR3 region has 14 residues. CDR3 in amino acids: CASSLNSFGETQYF. For the CDR3, the DNA is TGCGCCAGCAGCTTGAATAGCTTCGGGGAGACCCAGTACTTC.

This clonotype was seen at least ten times. The chain carries TRBV7-2 and TRBJ2-1; D is perhaps TRBD2 (6 bases). The CDR3 spans 18 residues. Germline lookup yields CDR1 SGHTA and CDR2 FQGNSA. Trimming removed 8 bases from V and 1 base from J, with 24 bases in between. The CDR3 DNA is TGTGCCAGCTGTCACTCCCCGGGGGTGGATCCATCCTACAATGAGCAGTTCTTC. This codes for CASCHSPGVDPSYNEQFF.

This sequence joins TRBV30 and TRBJ1-1; 8 bases map to TRBD1. This CDR3 is built from 13 residues. V shed 0 bases, J shed 4 bases, and the junction held 1 base outside the gene matches. Germline loops: CDR1 GTSNPN, CDR2 SVGIG (reference sequence). CDR3 amino acids: CAWSVGQGTEAFF. DNA of the CDR3: TGTGCCTGGAGTGTAGGACAGGGCACTGAAGCTTTCTTT.

This clonotype was observed at least ten times. V is TRBV5-1 and J is TRBJ2-1; 10 nucleotides match TRBD1. The junction had 10 bases not matched to a gene; V was cut back by 3 bases and J by 10 bases. Germline loops: CDR1 SGHRS, CDR2 YFSETQ. The CDR3 runs to 15 residues. The CDR3 DNA reads as TGCGCCAGCAGCTCCCGGGACAGGGGTGTAGAGGAGCAGTTCTTC. Translating it yields CASSSRDRGVEEQFF.

CDR3 DNA: TGTGCCAGCAGCCTCCACAGGGGGAGTTCCTACGAGCAGTACTTC. Translating it yields CASSLHRGSSYEQYF. V and J are TRBV7-9 and TRBJ2-7; 8 nucleotides align to TRBD1. The V segment lost 5 bases and the J segment 1 base; nucleotides outside the gene matches: 7. This CDR3 region has 15 residues. The germline V gene encodes CDR1 SEHNR and CDR2 FQNEAQ (reference sequence).

The chain recombines TRBV18 with TRBJ2-7; TRBD1 aligns across 8 bases. CDR1 is KGHSH and CDR2 is LQKENI in the germline V gene. V lost 1 base, J lost 3 bases, and 11 bases stayed unmatched. The CDR3 sequence is 17 residues long. The CDR3 loop reads CASSPQWGQEGGYEQYF. The CDR3 nucleotides read TGTGCCAGCTCACCACAATGGGGACAGGAAGGGGGCTACGAGCAGTACTTC.

This clonotype has a count of ten or more. The J gene is TRBJ2-3, the V gene TRBV29-1, with D possibly matching TRBD1 (6 bases). The CDR3 is 14 amino acids. Trimming took 3 bases from V and 4 from J, leaving 14 bases between them. The germline CDR1 and CDR2 sequences are SQVTM and ANQGSEA. CDR3 loop: CSVEGASRSDTQYF. CDR3 coding DNA: TGCAGCGTTGAGGGGGCCAGCCGTTCAGATACGCAGTATTTT.

The table lists this clonotype with many counts. One junction end disagrees with the germline gene, perhaps due to a read error. The genes are TRBV5-1 and TRBJ2-2; D is uncertain. This CDR3 has 14 amino acids. The V gene's germline CDR1 is SGHRS and CDR2 YFSETQ. The CDR3 coding sequence is TGCGCCAGCAGCCCCCCGACCTACACGGGGGAGCTGTTTTTT. It translates to CASSPPTYTGELFF. The variable domain in full, with the rest retrieved from reference TRBV5-1 and TRBJ2-2, is KAGVTQTPRYLIKTRGQQVTLSCSPISGHRSVSWYQQTPGQGLQFLFEYFSETQRNKGNFPGRFSGRQFSNSRSEMNVSTLELGDSALYLCASSPPTYTGELFFGEGSRLTVL.

V is TRBV7-9 and J is TRBJ2-5; D could derive from TRBD1 or TRBD2 (5 bases each). There are 16 residues in the CDR3. V was cut by 1 base and J by 5 bases, with 17 bases left in between. Germline V lookup: CDR1 SEHNR, CDR2 FQNEAQ (reference sequence). The DNA for the CDR3 is TGTGCCAGCAGCTTAGGGTTCGGGGCTGGGGTGGAGACCCAGTACTTC. It encodes CASSLGFGAGVETQYF.

A few counts support this clonotype. V gene TRBV12-3 or TRBV12-4 combines with J gene TRBJ2-1, with TRBD1 identical over 7 bases. The junction had 10 bases not matched to a gene; V was cut back by 4 bases and J by 10 bases. The CDR3 length is 14 residues. The CDR3 coding sequence is TGTGCCAGCAGTTACTCGCATAGGGGGCACGAGCAGTTCTTC. Protein sequence: CASSYSHRGHEQFF.

This clonotype has more than one count but fewer than ten. This chain connects TRBV6-6 to TRBJ1-2; TRBD1 matches at 7 bases. CDR1 and CDR2 from the germline V gene are MNHNY and SVGAGI (reference sequence). J lost 0 bases, V lost 6 bases, and 16 bases had no gene match. The CDR3 sequence is 18 residues long. This CDR3 reads CASRTGRGRTGSNYGYTF. CDR3 nucleotide sequence: TGTGCCAGCAGGACCGGCCGTGGTCGGACAGGTTCTAACTATGGCTACACCTTC.

This clonotype was seen a few times. The V call is TRBV5-6, the J call TRBJ2-3; no definite D call. The ends were cut back, 3 bases at V and 6 bases at J, with 8 bases in the middle. This CDR3 has 12 residues. CDR1 and CDR2 from the germline V gene are SGHDT and YYEEEE. The CDR3 DNA follows: TGTGCCAGCAGCTCGTTAGGGGATACGCAGTATTTT. Amino acid sequence: CASSSLGDTQYF.

This clonotype has only a few counts. The chain is built from TRBV12-3 or TRBV12-4 and TRBJ1-3; D might be TRBD1 (5 bases). This CDR3 region has 14 residues. V lost 3 bases and J 1 base, leaving 7 bases between the germline ends. The CDR3 reads CASSLTASGNTIYF. CDR3 sequence (DNA): TGTGCCAGCAGTTTGACAGCGTCTGGAAACACCATATATTTT.

Ten or more counts support this clonotype. The CDR3 DNA is TGTGCCAGCAGTGACACAGGGGTCAATCAGCCCCAGCATTTT. This translates into CASSDTGVNQPQHF. The chain employs TRBV9 and TRBJ1-5; 7 bases align to TRBD1. The CDR3 is 14 amino acids. The germline CDR1 and CDR2 sequences are SGDLS and YYNGEE. Trimming removed 5 bases from V and 3 bases from J; junction bases left unmatched: 5.